A selection of T cell receptor beta chains follows, all from one sample in a study of blood T cells in healthy people across ages. TCRdb passed the 5' RACE reads through MiXCR, listing each CDR3 protein once. The sample consists of over 700,000 distinct CDR3 sequences, around a quarter of them appearing once. The sample was also linked to a second study, of T cells of mothers and their children.

Sequenced sample: blood. Receptor source: a boy under 18 in good health. The conserved cysteine and the conserved F or W are not part of the CDR3 here.

J | V | CDR3
TRBJ1-5 | TRBV18 | ASSPTTGSSNQPQH
TRBJ1-3 | TRBV7-6 | ASSLGSQGAGNAIY
TRBJ2-1 | TRBV24-1 | ATSDLVGGDNEQF
TRBJ2-3 | TRBV5-1 | ASSFRDRDTQY
TRBJ2-5 | TRBV19 | ASSIVYGYQETQY
TRBJ2-7 | TRBV5-1 | ASSGGRDFYEQY
TRBJ2-1 | TRBV29-1 | SAEGLDEQF
TRBJ2-1 | TRBV29-1 | SVEPAHLTAPYNEQF
TRBJ2-5 | TRBV7-2 | ASSPRAQTGLLETQY
TRBJ1-1 | TRBV5-6 | ASSIDPGNTEAF
TRBJ2-5 | TRBV19 | ASGVGQETQY
TRBJ2-3 | TRBV2 | ASTVTPGPDTQY
TRBJ1-6 | TRBV18 | ASSPTGERDSPLH
TRBJ2-5 | TRBV9 | ASSVGSRGETQY
TRBJ1-3 | TRBV4-3 | ASSQRRGSGNTIY
TRBJ1-2 | TRBV12-3/TRBV12-4 | ASSFLQGNGYT
TRBJ2-5 | TRBV5-4 | ASGWVGQWETQY
TRBJ1-2 | TRBV5-1 | ASSLRDTYGYT
TRBJ1-1 | TRBV29-1 | SVEDQGGSTEAF
NA | TRBV29-1 | SVATYEQY
TRBJ2-7 | TRBV12-3/TRBV12-4 | ASSSHTGESSYEQY
TRBJ2-6 | TRBV24-1 | ATSDSTGTGANVLT
TRBJ1-3 | TRBV5-1 | ASSLEMRVAGNTIY
TRBJ1-2 | TRBV27 | ASSPVGGGGYT
TRBJ1-6 | TRBV28 | ASRSGTGSPLH